This T cell receptor (beta chain) was sequenced for a study of shared clonotypes between healthy human individuals. There are 12 residues in the CDR3. From germline, CDR1 is KGHSH and CDR2 LQKENI. V dropped 3 bases and J dropped 2 bases, with 3 bases sitting between them. In regard to this clone: Additional DNA sequences in this sample encode the identical CDR3.

Method: immunoSEQ multiplex PCR; TCRdb's copy keeps in-frame clones and lacks some. The sample has under 2,000,000 clones, about 95% seen once; the top ten hold roughly 1%. CD45RO-negative CD8 cells positively selected for CCR7 made up the naive population, which excluded terminally differentiated effector memory CD45RA+ cells. The sample consisted of naive CD8+ T cells sorted from blood. The receptor was isolated from a young man in good health. The chain uses TRBV18 and TRBJ2-3, with D uncertain. The CDR3 sequence: CASSPDTDTQYF. CDR3 in DNA: TGTGCCAGCTCACCTGACACAGATACGCAGTATTTT.